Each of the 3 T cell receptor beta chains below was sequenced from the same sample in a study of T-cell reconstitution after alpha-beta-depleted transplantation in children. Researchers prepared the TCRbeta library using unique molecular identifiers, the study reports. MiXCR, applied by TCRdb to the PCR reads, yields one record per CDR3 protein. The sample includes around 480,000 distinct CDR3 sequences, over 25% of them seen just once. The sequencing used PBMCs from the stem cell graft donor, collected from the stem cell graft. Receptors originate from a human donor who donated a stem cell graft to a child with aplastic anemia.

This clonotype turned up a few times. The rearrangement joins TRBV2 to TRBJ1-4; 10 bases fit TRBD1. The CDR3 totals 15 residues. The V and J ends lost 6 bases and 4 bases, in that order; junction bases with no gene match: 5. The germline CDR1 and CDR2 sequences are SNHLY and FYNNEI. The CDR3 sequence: CASSLRTGGNEKLFF. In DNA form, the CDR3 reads TGTGCCAGCAGCCTGCGGACAGGGGGTAATGAAAAACTGTTTTTT.

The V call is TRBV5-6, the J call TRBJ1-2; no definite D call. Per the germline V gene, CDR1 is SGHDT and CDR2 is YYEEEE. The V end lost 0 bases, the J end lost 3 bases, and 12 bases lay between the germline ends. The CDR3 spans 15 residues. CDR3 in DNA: TGTGCCAGCAGCTTGGGGCAAGGTCGTTACTATGGCTACACCTTC. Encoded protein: CASSLGQGRYYGYTF.

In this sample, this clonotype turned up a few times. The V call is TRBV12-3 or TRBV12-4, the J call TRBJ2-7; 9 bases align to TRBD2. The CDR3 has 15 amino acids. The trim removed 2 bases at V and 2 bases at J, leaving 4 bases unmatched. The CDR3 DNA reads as TGTGCCAGCAGTTTAAATAGCGGGAGCCCCTACGAGCAGTACTTC. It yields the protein CASSLNSGSPYEQYF.